Presented here are 18 T cell receptor beta chains from one specimen sequenced in a study of T cell responses to AZD1222 COVID-19 vaccine. The repertoire was sequenced with immunoSEQ multiplex PCR; TCRdb's copy has only in-frame clones and lacks some. Of 120,000 to 150,000 clones listed, around 90% were seen once; the top ten hold over 4%. The sample consisted of peripheral blood, taken 28 days after the second AZD1222 dose. The receptors here all came from an adult who received the AZD1222 COVID-19 vaccine.

The rearrangement joins TRBV6-5 to TRBJ2-7; D possibly corresponds to TRBD1 (6 bases). The V gene's germline CDR1 is MNHEY and CDR2 SVGAGI. CDR3 length: 13 residues. V was pared by 6 bases and J by 7 bases, with 16 bases between. The CDR3 sequence is CASSSQGTREQYF. In DNA, the CDR3 is TGTGCCAGCAGCTCACAGGGAACGAGGGAGCAGTACTTC.

The rearrangement uses TRBV27 and TRBJ1-5, with TRBD1 matching 10 bases. V shed 3 bases, J shed 0 bases, and the junction held 5 bases outside the gene matches. The CDR3 runs 17 residues. Germline CDR1 reads MNHEY; CDR2 reads SMNVEV (reference sequence). The CDR3, as DNA: TGTGCCAGCAGTTTTAGGGACAGGGGATTTAGCAATCAGCCCCAGCATTTT. Translating it yields CASSFRDRGFSNQPQHF.

The J gene is TRBJ1-5, the V gene TRBV4-3; D remains ambiguous. V was pared by 0 bases and J by 1 base, with 4 bases between. Germline CDR1 LGHNA, CDR2 YSLEER. CDR3 length: 14 residues. CDR3: CASSQERSNQPQHF. CDR3 bases: TGCGCCAGCAGCCAAGAGAGAAGCAATCAGCCCCAGCATTTT.

The V and J genes are TRBV6-1 and TRBJ1-2, with 7 bases fitting TRBD1. The CDR3 contains 16 residues. The trim removed 1 base at V and 3 bases at J, leaving 8 bases unmatched. CDR1 and CDR2 (germline): MNHNS, SASEGT. CDR3 amino acids: CASSEVDRVTYYGYTF. The CDR3 coding sequence is TGTGCCAGCAGTGAAGTCGACAGGGTGACCTACTATGGCTACACCTTC.

This chain links TRBV19 with TRBJ1-6; the D gene is possibly TRBD1 (5 bases). Germline V gene data show CDR1 as LNHDA and CDR2 as SQIVND (reference sequence). The ends were cut back, 6 bases at V and 8 bases at J, with 17 bases in the middle. This CDR3 spans 15 amino acids. Here the CDR3 DNA reads TGTGCCAGTAGCCCCGTAGGAGGGGTTGATTCACCCCTCCACTTT. It translates to CASSPVGGVDSPLHF.

The genes are TRBV7-9 and TRBJ1-5; D is possibly TRBD1 (5 bases). Trimming removed 5 bases at V and 6 bases at J, with 14 bases between. This CDR3 has 14 amino acids. The germline V gene has CDR1 SEHNR and CDR2 FQNEAQ (reference sequence). CDR3 nucleotide sequence: TGTGCCAGCAGCGGGACCGCCAAGAGTCAGCCCCAGCATTTT. Translated, it gives CASSGTAKSQPQHF.

V usage is TRBV7-8 and J usage is TRBJ2-7; 8 bases fit TRBD1. The CDR3 sequence is 14 residues long. V was pared by 5 bases and J by 2 bases, with 5 bases of the junction left unmatched. Germline V gene sequence: CDR1 SGHVS, CDR2 FQNEAQ. CDR3 sequence (DNA): TGTGCCAGCAGCCAATGGACAGGGACCTACGAGCAGTACTTC. Residues: CASSQWTGTYEQYF.

The V gene is TRBV19, the J gene TRBJ2-7, with D tentatively TRBD1 (5 bases). The V gene lost 3 bases and the J gene lost 3 bases, with 15 bases spanning the gap. Germline assignment: CDR1 LNHDA and CDR2 SQIVND (reference sequence). The CDR3 sequence is 15 residues long. CDR3 DNA: TGTGCCAGTAGTATTGGGGCACTCCCAAACTACGAGCAGTACTTC. Residues: CASSIGALPNYEQYF.

This clone was detected once. The chain joins TRBV6-5 to TRBJ1-2; 8 bases match TRBD1. The CDR3 loop spans 14 amino acids. Unmatched junction bases numbered 6, after V lost 5 bases and J lost 4 bases. From germline, CDR1 is MNHEY and CDR2 SVGAGI. CDR3 nucleotides: TGTGCCAGCAGTCCCAGGGGGCAAAGCTATGGCTACACCTTC. The encoded protein is CASSPRGQSYGYTF.

The V gene is TRBV19, the J gene TRBJ1-2; D is perhaps TRBD1 (5 bases). V lost 8 bases to trimming and J lost 2 bases, with 15 bases between them. Germline V gene sequence: CDR1 LNHDA, CDR2 SQIVND (reference sequence). This CDR3 spans 14 amino acids. CDR3 sequence reads: CASRRDRQNYGYTF. The CDR3 DNA reads TGTGCCAGTCGCAGGGACCGACAAAACTATGGCTACACCTTC.

The chain links TRBV7-6 to TRBJ2-1; 8 bases are shared with TRBD1. Unmatched junction bases numbered 16, after V lost 1 base and J lost 8 bases. The CDR3 covers 18 residues. Germline V CDR1 and CDR2: SGHVS, FNYEAQ. CDR3 in DNA: TGTGCCAGCAGCTTAGAGGACAGGGCGCTGCAGGGGCAATATGAGCAGTTCTTC. As protein: CASSLEDRALQGQYEQFF.

The genes are TRBV12-3 or TRBV12-4 and TRBJ2-2; D unclear. The CDR3 runs to 13 residues. Trimming took off 0 bases at V and 7 bases at J, with 6 bases between the two ends. CDR3 sequence: CASSLARIGELFF. The CDR3 nucleotides read TGTGCCAGCAGTTTAGCTCGGATCGGGGAGCTGTTTTTT.

The chain uses TRBV29-1 and TRBJ2-7, with a tentative D call TRBD1 (6 bases). Trimming stripped 4 bases from V and 2 bases from J, with 15 bases between. The length of the CDR3 is 14 residues. Per the germline V gene, CDR1 is SQVTM and CDR2 is ANQGSEA. The CDR3 DNA reads as TGCAGCGTTGCGGTAAACAGGGTACCCTACGAGCAGTACTTC. Translating it yields CSVAVNRVPYEQYF.

The chain uses TRBV9 and TRBJ1-3, with 7 positions matching TRBD1. There are 16 residues in the CDR3. Germline V gene lookup returns CDR1 SGDLS and CDR2 YYNGEE. Trimming removed 4 bases from V and 5 bases from J; junction bases left unmatched: 12. The CDR3: CASSTYRETGRNTIYF. The CDR3 DNA is TGTGCCAGCAGCACATACCGGGAGACAGGGAGAAACACCATATATTTT.

This chain joins TRBV21-1 and TRBJ2-3. TRBV21-1 is annotated as a pseudogene. The CDR3 consists of 19 residues. The CDR3 bases are TGTGCCAGCAGCAAAGGCCAGTTACCTTCCCCGGGGGCCACAGATACGCAGTATTTT. Its protein product is CASSKGQLPSPGATDTQYF.

The chain has TRBV11-1 and TRBJ2-2; D is undetermined. Germline CDR1 is SGHAT and CDR2 is FQDESV (reference sequence). Trimming shortened V by 5 bases and J by 2 bases, and 12 bases separated the two germline ends. CDR3 length: 15 amino acids. CDR3 sequence (DNA): TGTGCCAGCAGCCCCATCACACTCAACACCGGGGAGCTGTTTTTT. Amino acids: CASSPITLNTGELFF.

This chain joins TRBV11-2 and TRBJ1-5; D may be TRBD1 (5 bases). Germline V gene lookup returns CDR1 SGHAT and CDR2 FQNNGV. The CDR3 spans 15 residues. The ends were cut back, 1 base at V and 6 bases at J, with 13 bases in the middle. The CDR3 nucleotides are TGTGCCAGCAGCTTAGTTGGGACGTCTGGTCAGCCCCAGCATTTT. Translation gives CASSLVGTSGQPQHF.

The gene calls are TRBV4-2 and TRBJ1-3; D uncertain. The CDR3 extends over 15 amino acids. The germline V gene has CDR1 LGHNA and CDR2 YNFKEQ. The germline V and J ends were trimmed by 0 bases and 0 bases, with 6 bases remaining between them. The CDR3: CASSQELGSGNTIYF. Written as DNA, the CDR3 is TGTGCCAGCAGCCAAGAATTAGGCTCTGGAAACACCATATATTTT.